This T cell receptor (beta chain) was recovered during a study of Graves' ophthalmopathy and Graves' hyperthyroidism. Study overall: Researchers obtained peripheral blood at initial diagnosis, before any treatment had begun.

The sequenced template was RNA, covering the TCR beta CDR3 region. The library came from an HTBI-primed first-round RT-PCR and a second-round multiplex PCR. TCRdb independently ran MiXCR on the multiplex PCR reads; one entry per CDR3 protein. The profile shows about 13,000 distinct CDR3 sequences, 50% of them singletons. This clonotype was observed a handful of times. CDR3 length: 19 residues. The germline V gene has CDR1 SGHTA and CDR2 FQGNSA. V lost 1 base, J lost 0 bases, and 11 bases stayed unmatched. Clinicians diagnosed using symptoms, serum thyroxine, TRAb, thyroid ultrasound and orbital computed tomography. The PBMCs were taken from about 9.7 ml of fresh peripheral blood.

The receptor was derived from a woman aged 25 to 39 with Graves' ophthalmopathy. Sequencing was performed on peripheral blood. The V and J genes are TRBV7-2 and TRBJ2-4; 8 bases align to TRBD2. The CDR3 nucleotides are TGTGCCAGCAGCTTAGGGAAGCGGGAGTTTTCAGAAGCCAAAAACATTCAGTACTTC. Its translation: CASSLGKREFSEAKNIQYF.